The sequence of this T cell receptor beta chain was determined in a study of T-cell reconstitution after alpha-beta-depleted transplantation in children. Broader study findings: There were some patients whose high TCRbeta diversity at day 60 came from surviving recipient T cells and thymic progenitors. Expanded graft clones, several hundred of them, were reportedly the source of alpha-beta T cells about two months after transplant. T-cell counts and diversity at one year following transplant were attributed mainly to newly produced T cells.

For this clonotype: Its antigen remains unknown.

In germline, CDR1 is LGHDT, CDR2 YNNKEL (reference sequence). Losses at the gene ends were 3 bases for V and 9 bases for J; bases not matched to a gene: 8. The CDR3 loop spans 16 amino acids. Unique molecular identifiers tagged the TCRbeta library. TCRdb used MiXCR to reprocess the PCR reads, holding one entry per CDR3 protein. The table records over 150,000 distinct CDR3 sequences, over 8.5% of them present only once. The source is a boy aged 2 to 10 with acute myeloid leukemia, due to receive a stem cell transplant. The specimen was PBMCs, collected before TCRalphabeta/CD19-depleted stem cell transplant. The gene calls are TRBV3-1 and TRBJ2-1; TRBD2 matches 13 bases. CDR3 protein: CASSQAGTSGVTEQFF. CDR3 bases: TGTGCCAGCAGCCAGGCCGGGACTAGCGGGGTAACTGAGCAGTTCTTC.